These 14 T cell receptor beta chains originate from one sample sequenced in a study of control samples from healthy donors and cancer patients. Assay used: immunoSEQ multiplex PCR; TCRdb lists only in-frame clones, some missing. The profile shows tens of thousands of clones, about 93% of them singletons. Sequenced sample: PBMCs. The receptor source for this set is a woman in her forties or fifties with head and neck cancer.

The J gene is TRBJ1-3, the V gene TRBV10-3; possible D gene TRBD1, 5 bases. From germline, CDR1 is ENHRY and CDR2 SYGVKD. The V end was cut by 4 bases, the J end by 0 bases, with 10 bases between. The CDR3 sequence is 15 residues long. The CDR3 reads CAISGGTDSGNTIYF. The CDR3 nucleotides are TGTGCCATCAGTGGGGGGACGGACTCTGGAAACACCATATATTTT.

This chain uses TRBV29-1 with TRBJ1-1, with no clear D. Trimming pared 2 bases from V and 0 bases from J, leaving 13 bases between. Germline CDR1 is SQVTM and CDR2 is ANQGSEA. The CDR3 is made up of 15 amino acids. Here the CDR3 DNA reads TGCAGCGTTGAAACGGGCCTCAATATGAACACTGAAGCTTTCTTT. Residues: CSVETGLNMNTEAFF.

V is TRBV11-2 and J is TRBJ1-1, with D tentatively TRBD1 (6 bases). Germline V gene sequence: CDR1 SGHAT, CDR2 FQNNGV. The ends were cut back, 6 bases at V and 8 bases at J, with 10 bases in the middle. This CDR3 region has 11 residues. CDR3 sequence reads: CASSGGPEAFF. The CDR3 bases are TGTGCCAGCAGTGGGGGGCCGGAAGCTTTCTTT.

The chain recombines TRBV12-3 or TRBV12-4 with TRBJ2-7; D assignment may be TRBD1 or TRBD2 (5 bases each). V gave up 5 bases and J gave up 5 bases, with 13 bases separating them. CDR3 size: 13 residues. Here the CDR3 DNA reads TGTGCCAGCAGTCCTCGGGACGTCCACGAGCAGTACTTC. Protein: CASSPRDVHEQYF.

In regard to this clone: This sample also contains other DNA sequences that code for the same CDR3. The rearrangement joins TRBV5-4 to TRBJ2-5; 9 bases map to TRBD2. The junction had 1 base not matched to a gene; V was cut back by 0 bases and J by 1 base. This CDR3 has 15 residues. Germline V gives CDR1 SGHNT, CDR2 YYREEE (reference sequence). CDR3 sequence: CASSLVLAGQETQYF. CDR3 coding DNA: TGTGCCAGCAGCTTGGTACTAGCGGGCCAAGAGACCCAGTACTTC.

This sequence joins TRBV5-1 and TRBJ1-2; D is possibly TRBD1 (5 bases). This CDR3 has 13 amino acids. V lost 0 bases and J lost 6, with 9 bases in between. Germline V gene data show CDR1 as SGHRS and CDR2 as YFSETQ. The CDR3 DNA sequence: TGCGCCAGCAGCTTGGGGGGGTCGGATGGCTACACCTTC. Protein: CASSLGGSDGYTF. The variable domain in full, with the rest retrieved from reference TRBV5-1 and TRBJ1-2, is KAGVTQTPRYLIKTRGQQVTLSCSPISGHRSVSWYQQTPGQGLQFLFEYFSETQRNKGNFPGRFSGRQFSNSRSEMNVSTLELGDSALYLCASSLGGSDGYTFGSGTRLTVV.

V and J are TRBV7-2 and TRBJ2-3; the match to TRBD2 covers 10 bases. CDR3 size: 16 residues. Trimming at V came to 1 base and at J to 4 bases, leaving 5 bases not matched to a gene. Germline CDR1 reads SGHTA; CDR2 reads FQGNSA. CDR3 in DNA: TGTGCCAGCAGCTTAGGGGCTAGCGGGAGATCAGATACGCAGTATTTT. This encodes CASSLGASGRSDTQYF.

The V call is TRBV4-2, the J call TRBJ2-7, with D possibly called TRBD1 or TRBD2 (5 bases each). V was cut by 0 bases and J by 2 bases, with 11 bases left in between. CDR3 length: 15 amino acids. Per the germline V gene, CDR1 is LGHNA and CDR2 is YNFKEQ. The CDR3 DNA sequence: TGTGCCAGCAGCCAAGAGGGGGACGGAGCCTACGAGCAGTACTTC. Encoded protein: CASSQEGDGAYEQYF.

This chain joins TRBV7-9 and TRBJ1-1; 7 bases map to TRBD1. CDR3 size: 14 residues. The J segment lost 1 base and the V segment lost 1 base, leaving 0 bases of the junction unmatched. Germline V gene data show CDR1 as SEHNR and CDR2 as FQNEAQ (reference sequence). The CDR3 bases are TGTGCCAGCAGCTTAGGGACAGGGAACACTGAAGCTTTCTTT. This codes for CASSLGTGNTEAFF.

The V and J genes are TRBV5-1 and TRBJ1-2, with a possible D match to TRBD1 (5 bases). Germline assignment: CDR1 SGHRS and CDR2 YFSETQ. The CDR3 contains 15 residues. Between the trimmed V and J ends, which lost 4 bases and 4 bases, there was a span of 17 bases. CDR3 sequence (DNA): TGCGCCAGCAGCGTTGAGAGGGGTTCAATCTATGGCTACACCTTC. This gives the protein CASSVERGSIYGYTF.

The J gene is TRBJ1-1, the V gene TRBV5-6; D is unclear. CDR1 is SGHDT and CDR2 is YYEEEE in the germline V gene. Trimming removed 7 bases at V and 5 bases at J, with 18 bases between. The length of the CDR3 is 14 residues. Written as DNA, the CDR3 is TGTGCCAGCTCCCCGGACCGTTGGTGGACTGAAGCTTTCTTT. Protein product: CASSPDRWWTEAFF.

The genes are TRBV5-5 and TRBJ2-7; D may be TRBD1 (6 bases). Germline V gene sequence: CDR1 SGHKS, CDR2 YYEKEE (reference sequence). V lost 4 bases and J 2 bases, leaving 16 bases between the germline ends. CDR3 length equals 15 residues. The CDR3 region has the DNA TGTGCCAGCAGCCCGGACAGCCAAACCCCCTACGAGCAGTACTTC. Its protein product is CASSPDSQTPYEQYF. Full variable domain (rest looked up from reference TRBV5-5 and TRBJ2-7): DAGVTQSPTHLIKTRGQQVTLRCSPISGHKSVSWYQQVLGQGPQFIFQYYEKEERGRGNFPDRFSARQFPNYSSELNVNALLLGDSALYLCASSPDSQTPYEQYFGPGTRLTVT.

The CDR3 DNA sequence: TGTGCCAGCAGCCAGGGACAAGAGACCCAGTACTTC. Protein product: CASSQGQETQYF. V is TRBV3-1 (or the pseudogene TRBV3-2) and J is TRBJ2-5, with D hard to call. V dropped 3 bases and J dropped 2 bases, with 4 bases sitting between them. The V gene's germline CDR1 is LGHDT and CDR2 YNNKEL (reference sequence). The CDR3 is 12 residues long.

CDR3 in amino acids: CATSRDRQTSNTGELFF. The CDR3 bases are TGTGCCACCAGCAGAGATCGACAGACTTCGAACACCGGGGAGCTGTTTTTT. V gene TRBV15 combines with J gene TRBJ2-2, with a tentative D call TRBD1 (5 bases). This CDR3 has 17 residues. Germline CDR1 LNHNV, CDR2 YYDKDF (reference sequence). V shed 0 bases and J shed 0 bases, with 11 bases lying between them.